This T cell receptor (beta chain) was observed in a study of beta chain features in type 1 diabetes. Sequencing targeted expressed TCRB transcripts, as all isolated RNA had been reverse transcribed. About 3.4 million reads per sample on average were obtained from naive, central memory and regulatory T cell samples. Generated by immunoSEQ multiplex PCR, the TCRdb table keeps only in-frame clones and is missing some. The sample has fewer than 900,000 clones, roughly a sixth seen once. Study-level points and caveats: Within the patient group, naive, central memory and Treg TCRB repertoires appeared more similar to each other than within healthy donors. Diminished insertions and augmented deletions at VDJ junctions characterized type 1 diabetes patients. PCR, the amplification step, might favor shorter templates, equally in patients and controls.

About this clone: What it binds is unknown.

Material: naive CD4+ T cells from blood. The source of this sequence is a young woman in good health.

CDR3 DNA sequence: TGTGCCAGCGGTCGGGACATCCCTTACGAGCAGTACTTC. Protein product: CASGRDIPYEQYF. The chain is built from TRBV6-5 and TRBJ2-7; a possible D gene is TRBD1 (6 bases). Germline lookup yields CDR1 MNHEY and CDR2 SVGAGI. The CDR3 has 13 amino acids. V was clipped by 8 bases and J by 4 bases, with 15 bases between them.